What follows are 10 T cell receptor beta chains derived from one specimen sequenced in a study of blood T cells in healthy people across ages. Sample-barcoded 5' priming and a J-beta primer mix drove a second PCR of about 6 to 12 cycles. Via MiXCR, TCRdb re-called the 5' RACE reads, giving one row per CDR3 protein. The sample yields 1,500,000 or so distinct CDR3 sequences, under 55% seen once. Sequenced: blood. The receptors were sampled from a woman under 30 in good health.

This clonotype showed up just a few times. This sequence joins TRBV6-6 and TRBJ1-2; TRBD1 agrees at 8 bases. In germline, CDR1 is MNHNY, CDR2 SVGAGI (reference sequence). Losses at the gene ends were 3 bases for V and 8 bases for J; bases not matched to a gene: 14. The CDR3 sequence is 16 residues long. The CDR3 DNA reads TGTGCCAGCAGTTATTCCGAGACAGGGGTGCGTGGAGGCTACACCTTC. Amino acid sequence: CASSYSETGVRGGYTF.

This clonotype was counted only a few times. The junction and the germline gene differ at one end; a read error may be behind it. V usage is TRBV5-8 and J usage is TRBJ2-1; D unresolved. Germline V gene data show CDR1 as SGHTS and CDR2 as YDEGEE. This CDR3 region has 15 residues. The CDR3 reads CASSLNSRSYNEQFF. The CDR3 nucleotides read TGTGCCAGTAGCTTGAACAGCCGCTCCTACAATGAGCAGTTCTTC.

The chain uses TRBV14 and TRBJ1-1; D unclear. V lost 2 bases and J lost 0, with 10 bases in between. Germline loops: CDR1 SGHDN, CDR2 FVKESK. CDR3 length equals 15 residues. The CDR3: CASSQSHLMNTEAFF. Here the CDR3 DNA reads TGTGCCAGCAGCCAATCGCACCTCATGAACACTGAAGCTTTCTTT.

V usage is TRBV4-3 and J usage is TRBJ2-3; tentatively, D is TRBD1 or TRBD2 (5 bases each). From germline, CDR1 is LGHNA and CDR2 YSLEER. The CDR3 is 15 residues long. V dropped 1 base and J dropped 8 bases, with 16 bases sitting between them. This CDR3 is CASSQVLGDGSTQYF. In DNA, the CDR3 is TGCGCCAGCAGCCAAGTTTTGGGGGATGGAAGTACGCAGTATTTT.

J is TRBJ2-5 and V is TRBV27; 10 bases agree with TRBD1. The J call may be incorrect, as the DNA end agrees better with TRBJ2-7. The CDR3 covers 15 residues. Germline CDR1 is MNHEY and CDR2 is SMNVEV (reference sequence). This CDR3 is CASSASRTGGNEQYF. CDR3 DNA sequence: TGTGCCAGCAGTGCCTCCCGGACAGGGGGAAACGAGCAGTACTTC.

This chain uses TRBV20-1 with TRBJ1-6; 8 nucleotides line up with TRBD1. Per the germline V gene, CDR1 is DFQATT and CDR2 is SNEGSKA (reference sequence). J gave up 10 bases and V 3 bases, and 5 bases lay outside the gene matches. This CDR3 is 13 amino acids long. DNA for the CDR3: TGCAGTGCTAGTCCCGGGACAGGCTCACCCCTCCACTTT. Translated: CSASPGTGSPLHF.

The chain joins TRBV9 to TRBJ2-1; 7 nucleotides align to TRBD2. The V gene's germline CDR1 is SGDLS and CDR2 YYNGEE. The CDR3 consists of 15 residues. The junction had 10 bases not matched to a gene; V was cut back by 4 bases and J by 6 bases. This chain's CDR3 is CASSSGLAVCNEQFF. DNA for the CDR3: TGTGCCAGCAGCTCGGGGCTAGCGGTCTGCAATGAGCAGTTCTTC. The variable domain in full, completed from reference TRBV9 and TRBJ2-1, reads DSGVTQTPKHLITATGQRVTLRCSPRSGDLSVYWYQQSLDQGLQFLIQYYNGEERAKGNILERFSAQQFPDLHSELNLSSLELGDSALYFCASSSGLAVCNEQFFGPGTRLTVL.

This clonotype was counted only a few times. The V call is TRBV6-6, the J call TRBJ1-6; D is uncertain. Between the trimmed V and J ends, which lost 2 bases and 8 bases, there was a span of 4 bases. The CDR3 sequence is 12 residues long. CDR1 is MNHNY and CDR2 is SVGAGI in the germline V gene (reference sequence). DNA for the CDR3: TGTGCCAGCAGTTACCAATATTCACCCCTCCACTTT. This codes for CASSYQYSPLHF.

The chain has TRBV11-2 and TRBJ2-1; D remains ambiguous. TRBJ2-7 explains the end of the DNA better; the J call may be wrong. From germline, CDR1 is SGHAT and CDR2 FQNNGV. This CDR3 contains 15 residues. Written as DNA, the CDR3 is TGTGCCAGCAGCTTAGATACTGGCTCCTACAATGAGCAGTACTTC. Translation gives CASSLDTGSYNEQYF.

This clonotype was picked up a small number of times. As DNA, the CDR3 is TGTGCCAGCAGTGACTCAAGGACTAGCAGTGAGCAGTTCTTC. Translated: CASSDSRTSSEQFF. This chain joins TRBV6-4 and TRBJ2-1, with 8 bases identical to TRBD2. CDR1 is MRHNA, CDR2 SNTAGT, per germline. The V gene end was trimmed by 0 bases and the J gene end by 9 bases; junction bases not matched to a gene: 4. The CDR3 covers 14 residues.